This T cell receptor beta chain was observed in a study of tumor-infiltrating lymphocytes in primary liver carcinoma. The overall study: There were roughly 3.5 to 8 million productive TCRbeta reads per sample, a yield similar across tissue types.

With respect to this clonotype: Given the absence of the conserved phenylalanine or tryptophan at the CDR3 end, a read error is likely.

The CDR3 runs 14 residues. Germline V lookup: CDR1 SGHAT, CDR2 FQNNGV. TCR beta cDNA was made from 400 to 500 ng total RNA with a constant-region primer. A slightly modified ARM-PCR protocol with three nested multiplex PCR rounds produced these TCR beta libraries. PCR rounds one and two used TRBV1-TRBV30 forward primers with a C-beta reverse primer for around 11 cycles each. MiXCR, run by TCRdb on the multiplex PCR reads, gives a single entry per CDR3 protein. The sample has about 200,000 distinct CDR3 sequences; less than 75% are singletons. Unsorted whole blood supplied the blood RNA, and germline DNA was isolated too.

The clonotype comes from a woman in her sixties with primary liver carcinoma and hepatitis B virus infection. The sequenced sample consisted of peripheral blood. The V call is TRBV11-2, the J call TRBJ1-5; the match to TRBD1 covers 7 bases. The CDR3: CTSSSQGNNQPQHL. For the CDR3, the DNA is TGTACCAGCAGCTCACAGGGGAACAATCAGCCCCAGCATTTA.